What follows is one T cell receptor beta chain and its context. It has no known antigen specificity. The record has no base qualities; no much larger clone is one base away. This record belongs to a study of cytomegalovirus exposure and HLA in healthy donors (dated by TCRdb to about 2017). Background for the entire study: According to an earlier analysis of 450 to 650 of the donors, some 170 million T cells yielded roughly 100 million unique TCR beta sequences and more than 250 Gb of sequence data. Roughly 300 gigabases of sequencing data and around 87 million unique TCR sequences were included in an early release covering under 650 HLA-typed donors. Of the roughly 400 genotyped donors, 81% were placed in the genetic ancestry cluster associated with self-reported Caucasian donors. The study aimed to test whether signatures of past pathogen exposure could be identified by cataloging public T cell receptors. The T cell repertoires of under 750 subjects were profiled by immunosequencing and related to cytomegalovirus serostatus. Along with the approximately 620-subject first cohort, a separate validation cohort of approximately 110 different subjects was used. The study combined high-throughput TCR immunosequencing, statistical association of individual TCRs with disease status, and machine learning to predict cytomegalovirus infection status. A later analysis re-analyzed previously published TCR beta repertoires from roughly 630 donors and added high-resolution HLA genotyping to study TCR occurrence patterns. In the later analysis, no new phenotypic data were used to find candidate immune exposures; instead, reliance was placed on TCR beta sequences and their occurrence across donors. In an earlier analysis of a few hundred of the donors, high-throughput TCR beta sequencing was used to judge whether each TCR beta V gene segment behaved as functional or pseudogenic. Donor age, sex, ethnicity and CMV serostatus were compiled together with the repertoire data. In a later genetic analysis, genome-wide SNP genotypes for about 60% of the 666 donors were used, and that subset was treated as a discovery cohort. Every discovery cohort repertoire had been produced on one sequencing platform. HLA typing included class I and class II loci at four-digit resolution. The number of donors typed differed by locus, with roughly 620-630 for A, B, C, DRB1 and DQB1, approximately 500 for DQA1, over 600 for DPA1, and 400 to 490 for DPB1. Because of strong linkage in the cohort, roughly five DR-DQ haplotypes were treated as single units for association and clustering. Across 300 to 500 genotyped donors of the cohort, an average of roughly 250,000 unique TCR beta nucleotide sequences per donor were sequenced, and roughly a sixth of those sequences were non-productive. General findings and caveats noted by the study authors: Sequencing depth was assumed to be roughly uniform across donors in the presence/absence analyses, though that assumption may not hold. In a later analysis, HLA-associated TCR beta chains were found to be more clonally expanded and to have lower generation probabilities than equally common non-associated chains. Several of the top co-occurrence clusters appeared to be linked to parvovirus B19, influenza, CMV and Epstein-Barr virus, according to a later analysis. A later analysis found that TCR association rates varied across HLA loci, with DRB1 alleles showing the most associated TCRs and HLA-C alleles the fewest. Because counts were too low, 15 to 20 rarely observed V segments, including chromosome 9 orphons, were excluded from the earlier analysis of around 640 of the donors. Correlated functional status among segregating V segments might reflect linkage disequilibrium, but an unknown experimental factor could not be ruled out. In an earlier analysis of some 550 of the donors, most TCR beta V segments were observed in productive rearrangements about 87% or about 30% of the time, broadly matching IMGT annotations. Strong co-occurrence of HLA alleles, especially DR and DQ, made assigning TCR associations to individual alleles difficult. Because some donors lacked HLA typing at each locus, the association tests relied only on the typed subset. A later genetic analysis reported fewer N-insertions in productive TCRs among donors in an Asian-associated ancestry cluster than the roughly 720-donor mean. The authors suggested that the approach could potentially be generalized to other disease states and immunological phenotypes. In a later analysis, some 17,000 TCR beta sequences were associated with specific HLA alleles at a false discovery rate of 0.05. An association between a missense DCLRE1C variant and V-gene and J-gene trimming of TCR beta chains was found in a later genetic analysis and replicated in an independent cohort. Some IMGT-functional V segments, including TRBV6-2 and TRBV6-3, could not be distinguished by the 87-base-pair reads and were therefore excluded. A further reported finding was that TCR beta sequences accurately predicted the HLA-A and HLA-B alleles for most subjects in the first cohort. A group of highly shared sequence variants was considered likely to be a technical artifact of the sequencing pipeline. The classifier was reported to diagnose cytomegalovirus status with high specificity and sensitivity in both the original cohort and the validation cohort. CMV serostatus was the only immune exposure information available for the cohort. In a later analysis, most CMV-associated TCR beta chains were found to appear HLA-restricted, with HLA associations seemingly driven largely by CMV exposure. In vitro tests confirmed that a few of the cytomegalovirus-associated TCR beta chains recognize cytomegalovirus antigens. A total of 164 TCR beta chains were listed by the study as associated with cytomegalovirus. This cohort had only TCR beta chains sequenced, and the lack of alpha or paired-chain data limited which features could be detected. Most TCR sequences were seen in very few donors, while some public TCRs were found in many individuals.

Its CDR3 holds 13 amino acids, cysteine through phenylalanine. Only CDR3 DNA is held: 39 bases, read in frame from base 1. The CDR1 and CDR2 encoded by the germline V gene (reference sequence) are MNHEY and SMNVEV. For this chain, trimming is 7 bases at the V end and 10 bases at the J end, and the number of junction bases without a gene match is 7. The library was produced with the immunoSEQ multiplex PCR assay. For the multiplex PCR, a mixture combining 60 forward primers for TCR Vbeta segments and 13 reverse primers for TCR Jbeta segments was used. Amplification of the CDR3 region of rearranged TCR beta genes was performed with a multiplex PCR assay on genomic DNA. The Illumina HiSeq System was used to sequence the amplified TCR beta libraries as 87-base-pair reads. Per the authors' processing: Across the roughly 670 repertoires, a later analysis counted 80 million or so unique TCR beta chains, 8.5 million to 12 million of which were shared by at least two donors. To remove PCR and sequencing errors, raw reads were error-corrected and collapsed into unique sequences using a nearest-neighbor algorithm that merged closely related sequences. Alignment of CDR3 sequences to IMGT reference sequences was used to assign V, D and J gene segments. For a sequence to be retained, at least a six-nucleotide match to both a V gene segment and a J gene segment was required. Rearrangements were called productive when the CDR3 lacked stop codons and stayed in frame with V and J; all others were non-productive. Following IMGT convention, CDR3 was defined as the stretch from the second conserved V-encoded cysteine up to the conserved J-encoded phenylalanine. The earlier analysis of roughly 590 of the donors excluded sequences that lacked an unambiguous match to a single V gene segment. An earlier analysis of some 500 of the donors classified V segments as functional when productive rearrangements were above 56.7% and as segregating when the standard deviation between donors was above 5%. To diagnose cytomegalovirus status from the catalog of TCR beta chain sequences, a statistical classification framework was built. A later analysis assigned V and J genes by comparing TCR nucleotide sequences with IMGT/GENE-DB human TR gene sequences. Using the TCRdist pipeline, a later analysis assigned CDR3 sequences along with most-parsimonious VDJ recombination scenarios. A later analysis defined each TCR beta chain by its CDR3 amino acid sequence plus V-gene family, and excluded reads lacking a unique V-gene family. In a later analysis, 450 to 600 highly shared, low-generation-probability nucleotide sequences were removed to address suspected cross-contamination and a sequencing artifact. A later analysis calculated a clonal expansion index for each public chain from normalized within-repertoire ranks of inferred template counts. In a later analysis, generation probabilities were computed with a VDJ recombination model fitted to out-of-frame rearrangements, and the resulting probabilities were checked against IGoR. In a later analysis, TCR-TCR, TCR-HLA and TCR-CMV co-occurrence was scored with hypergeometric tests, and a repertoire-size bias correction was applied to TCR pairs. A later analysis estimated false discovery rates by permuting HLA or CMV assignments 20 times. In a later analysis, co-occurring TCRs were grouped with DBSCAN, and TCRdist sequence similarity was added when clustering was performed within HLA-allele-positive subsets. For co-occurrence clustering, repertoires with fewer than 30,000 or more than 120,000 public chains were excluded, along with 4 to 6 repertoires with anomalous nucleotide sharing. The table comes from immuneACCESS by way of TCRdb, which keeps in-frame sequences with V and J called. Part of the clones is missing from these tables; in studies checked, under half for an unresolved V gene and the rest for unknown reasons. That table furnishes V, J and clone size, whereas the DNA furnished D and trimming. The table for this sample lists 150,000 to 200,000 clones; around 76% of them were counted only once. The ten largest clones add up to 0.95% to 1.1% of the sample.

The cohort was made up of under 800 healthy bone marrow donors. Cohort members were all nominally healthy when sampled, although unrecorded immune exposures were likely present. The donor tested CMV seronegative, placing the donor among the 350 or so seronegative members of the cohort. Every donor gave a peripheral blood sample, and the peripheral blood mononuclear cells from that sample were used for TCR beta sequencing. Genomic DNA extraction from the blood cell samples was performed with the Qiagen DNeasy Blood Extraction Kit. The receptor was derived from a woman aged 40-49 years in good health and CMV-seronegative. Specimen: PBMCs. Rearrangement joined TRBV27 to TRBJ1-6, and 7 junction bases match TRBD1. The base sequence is TGTGCCAGCAAAAGACAGGGAGAATCACCCCTCCACTTT. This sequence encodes CASKRQGESPLHF.